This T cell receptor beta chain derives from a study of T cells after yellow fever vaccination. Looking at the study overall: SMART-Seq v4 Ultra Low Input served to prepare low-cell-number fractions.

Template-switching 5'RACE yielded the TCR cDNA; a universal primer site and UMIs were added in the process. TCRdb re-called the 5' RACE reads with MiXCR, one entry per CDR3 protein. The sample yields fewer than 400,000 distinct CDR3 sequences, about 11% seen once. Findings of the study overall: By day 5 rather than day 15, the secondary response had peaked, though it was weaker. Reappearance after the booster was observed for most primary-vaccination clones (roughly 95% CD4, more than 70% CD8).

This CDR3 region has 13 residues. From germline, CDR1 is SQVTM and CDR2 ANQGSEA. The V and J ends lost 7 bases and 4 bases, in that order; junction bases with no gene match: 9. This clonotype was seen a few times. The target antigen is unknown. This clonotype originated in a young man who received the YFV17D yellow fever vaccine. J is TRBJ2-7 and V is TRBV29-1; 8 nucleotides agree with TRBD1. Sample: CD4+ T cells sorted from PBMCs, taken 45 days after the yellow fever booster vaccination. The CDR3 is CSALSGQVYEQYF. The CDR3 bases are TGCAGCGCTTTATCGGGACAGGTGTACGAGCAGTACTTC.